One and the same sample provided the 10 T cell receptor beta chains below, sequenced in a study of molecular identifiers for immune sequencing clone quantification. TCRdb reprocessed the PCR reads via MiXCR and lists one record per CDR3 protein. The sample lists just under 65,000 distinct CDR3 sequences, 15% to 20% seen once, with around 1.6% in the top ten. The sequencing input was naive CD8+ T cells from blood, with Jurkat cell RNA spiked in. Regarding subset: FACS-sorted CD8+CD4-CCR7+CD45RA+ naive T cells. The receptors derive from a human donor in good health. Some libraries in this study had Jurkat cell RNA spiked in.

This clonotype was seen at least ten times. The rearrangement links TRBV11-2 to TRBJ2-1; 8 nucleotides align to TRBD2. Looked up from germline, CDR1 is SGHAT and CDR2 is FQNNGV. The CDR3 length is 14 residues. V dropped 2 bases and J dropped 9; count of bases not matched to a gene: 6. CDR3 sequence: CASSLFGGDREQFF. The CDR3 DNA reads TGTGCCAGCAGCTTATTCGGGGGGGACCGTGAGCAGTTCTTC.

This clonotype was seen at least ten times. The chain joins TRBV7-9 to TRBJ2-7; possibly TRBD1 or TRBD2 for D (5 bases each). Germline V gene data show CDR1 as SEHNR and CDR2 as FQNEAQ (reference sequence). Trimming removed 5 bases at V and 2 bases at J, with 13 bases between. The CDR3 spans 14 residues. The CDR3 loop reads CASSNSTGPYEQYF. In DNA, the CDR3 is TGTGCCAGCAGCAACAGCACGGGACCCTACGAGCAGTACTTC.

This clonotype was seen ten or more times. The J gene is TRBJ2-5, the V gene TRBV19, with TRBD2 matching over 13 bases. Trimming removed 5 bases from V and 7 bases from J; junction bases left unmatched: 4. CDR3 length: 14 residues. Germline V lookup: CDR1 LNHDA, CDR2 SQIVND (reference sequence). DNA for the CDR3: TGTGCCAGTAGTTCCGGGACTAGCGGGATGACCCAGTACTTC. Translation: CASSSGTSGMTQYF.

This clonotype was seen repeatedly, ten times or more. This chain links TRBV7-9 with TRBJ2-1; 15 bases match TRBD2. Germline V gene data show CDR1 as SEHNR and CDR2 as FQNEAQ (reference sequence). J lost 9 bases, V lost 1 base, and 10 bases had no gene match. This CDR3 spans 18 amino acids. CDR3 loop: CASSLGGTSGRPVPEQFF. In DNA, the CDR3 is TGTGCCAGCAGCTTAGGGGGGACTAGCGGGAGGCCCGTTCCTGAGCAGTTCTTC.

The table lists this clonotype with many counts. V is TRBV14 and J is TRBJ2-6; TRBD1 is a possible D gene (6 bases). Germline V gene data show CDR1 as SGHDN and CDR2 as FVKESK. Deletions cut 1 base from V and 0 bases from J, with 19 bases between. CDR3 length equals 20 residues. The CDR3, as DNA: TGTGCCAGCAGCCAAGCACAGGGTCTATCCTTCCTCTCTGGGGCCAACGTCCTGACTTTC. This sequence encodes CASSQAQGLSFLSGANVLTF. Drawing the rest from reference TRBV14 and TRBJ2-6, the complete variable domain is EAGVTQFPSHSVIEKGQTVTLRCDPISGHDNLYWYRRVMGKEIKFLLHFVKESKQDESGMPNNRFLAERTGGTYSTLKVQPAELEDSGVYFCASSQAQGLSFLSGANVLTFGAGSRLTVL.

The sample holds a few counts of this clonotype. The chain recombines TRBV29-1 with TRBJ2-7; D possibly corresponds to TRBD2 (6 bases). CDR3 size: 13 residues. The V gene's germline CDR1 is SQVTM and CDR2 ANQGSEA. The V gene lost 6 bases and the J gene lost 0 bases, with 12 bases spanning the gap. The CDR3 protein is CSVWDGSSYEQYF. As DNA, the CDR3 is TGCAGCGTCTGGGACGGGAGCTCCTACGAGCAGTACTTC.

This clonotype occurred many times. The V and J genes are TRBV11-2 and TRBJ1-6; D is perhaps TRBD1 (5 bases). CDR3 length: 13 residues. V was clipped by 6 bases and J by 5 bases, with 8 bases between them. Germline V lookup: CDR1 SGHAT, CDR2 FQNNGV. For the CDR3, the DNA is TGTGCCAGCAGAGGGGAAAATAATTCACCCCTCCACTTT. This sequence encodes CASRGENNSPLHF.

This clonotype was seen at least ten times. The V call is TRBV20-1, the J call TRBJ1-1, with D uncertain. Trimming removed 5 bases at V and 3 bases at J, with 16 bases between. This CDR3 is 14 amino acids long. Per the germline V gene, CDR1 is DFQATT and CDR2 is SNEGSKA (reference sequence). The CDR3: CSAPPPRLDTEAFF. In DNA, the CDR3 is TGCAGTGCTCCTCCGCCCCGATTGGACACTGAAGCTTTCTTT.

This clonotype has a count of ten or more. The V call is TRBV20-1, the J call TRBJ2-7; D is perhaps TRBD1 (6 bases). Trimming cost V 3 bases and J 1 base, with 16 bases left between them. CDR1 and CDR2 from the germline V gene are DFQATT and SNEGSKA (reference sequence). CDR3 size: 15 residues. CDR3 sequence (DNA): TGCAGTGCTAGGACAGCCGGGACAATTTCCTACGAGCAGTACTTC. As protein: CSARTAGTISYEQYF.

This clonotype has ten or more counts. The chain joins TRBV2 to TRBJ2-3; 12 bases line up with TRBD2. Germline lookup yields CDR1 SNHLY and CDR2 FYNNEI. This CDR3 spans 17 amino acids. Trimming at V came to 4 bases and at J to 5 bases, leaving 10 bases not matched to a gene. CDR3: CASSVPLTSGSEDTQYF. The CDR3 DNA is TGTGCCAGCAGTGTACCCCTGACTAGCGGGAGTGAAGATACGCAGTATTTT.